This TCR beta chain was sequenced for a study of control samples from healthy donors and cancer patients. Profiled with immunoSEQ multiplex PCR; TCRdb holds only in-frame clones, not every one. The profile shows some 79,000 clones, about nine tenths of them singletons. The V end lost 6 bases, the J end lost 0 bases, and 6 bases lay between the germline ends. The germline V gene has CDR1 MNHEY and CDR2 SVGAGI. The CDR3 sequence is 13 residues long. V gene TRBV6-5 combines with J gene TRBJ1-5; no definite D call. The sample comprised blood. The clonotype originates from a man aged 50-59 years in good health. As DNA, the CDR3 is TGTGCCAGCAGCCGGGATAGCAATCAGCCCCAGCATTTT. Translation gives CASSRDSNQPQHF.